This T cell receptor (beta chain) was captured in a study of blood T cell repertoires in COVID-19. The V and J ends lost 3 bases and 5 bases respectively, with 10 bases between them. The V gene's germline CDR1 is LGHDT and CDR2 YNNKEL (reference sequence). CDR3 length: 13 amino acids. Sequenced by immunoSEQ multiplex PCR; TCRdb stores in-frame clones only, minus some. The table includes some 270,000 clones, around 85% detected once. The chain joins TRBV3-1 (or the pseudogene TRBV3-2) to TRBJ1-1; weak D call: TRBD1 (5 bases). The sample comprised peripheral blood. The sequence was obtained from a human donor with COVID-19, enrolled during active disease. The donor label of this sample is uncertain. CDR3 residues: CASSHGGGTEAFF. CDR3 DNA sequence: TGTGCCAGCAGCCACGGTGGGGGGACTGAAGCTTTCTTT.